These 24 T cell receptor beta chains were sequenced from one sample in a study of vaccination effects on CD4 cells after COVID-19. ViraFEST used viral peptide pools to expand antigen-specific CD4+ T cells before sequencing. With 10 to 11 days of culture completed, CD4+ T cells were isolated. Participants got two doses of BNT162b2 or mRNA-1273 vaccine. No cognate antigen is known for these TCRs. Sequenced by immunoSEQ multiplex PCR; TCRdb stores in-frame clones only, minus some. The sample lists tens of thousands of clones, over 55% occurring once. The starting material was CD4+ T cells from PBMCs cultured with SARS-CoV-2 spike peptides, obtained after COVID-19 vaccination. All receptors come from a human donor who received a COVID-19 vaccine.

The CDR3 loop is CATATPTSVQETQYF. CDR3 sequence (DNA): TGTGCCACCGCTACACCGACTAGCGTCCAAGAGACCCAGTACTTC. This chain joins TRBV10-3 and TRBJ2-5; 8 bases align to TRBD2. Germline V CDR1 and CDR2: ENHRY, SYGVKD. V trimming: 10 bases; J trimming: 1 base; junction bases outside the gene matches: 11. The CDR3 runs to 15 residues.

The CDR3 loop reads CASSIDGRQYHYGYTF. For the CDR3, the DNA is TGTGCCAGTAGTATAGACGGCCGACAGTACCACTATGGCTACACCTTC. The gene calls are TRBV19 and TRBJ1-2; a possible D gene is TRBD1 (5 bases). Germline V gives CDR1 LNHDA, CDR2 SQIVND (reference sequence). The V gene lost 0 bases and the J gene lost 3 bases, with 14 bases spanning the gap. The CDR3 covers 16 residues.

This chain uses TRBV4-2 with TRBJ2-3, with D hard to call. The V gene's germline CDR1 is LGHNA and CDR2 YNFKEQ. The CDR3 is 11 amino acids. V shed 6 bases and J shed 2 bases, with 3 bases lying between them. The CDR3 loop is CASRNTDTQYF. The CDR3 nucleotides read TGTGCCAGCAGAAACACAGATACGCAGTATTTT.

The chain uses TRBV20-1 and TRBJ2-1, with 9 bases matching TRBD2. The V gene end was trimmed by 3 bases and the J gene end by 5 bases; junction bases not matched to a gene: 5. Germline lookup yields CDR1 DFQATT and CDR2 SNEGSKA (reference sequence). The CDR3 sequence is 14 residues long. The CDR3 region is CSASRAGGHNEQFF. The CDR3 region has the DNA TGCAGTGCTAGTCGAGCGGGAGGCCACAATGAGCAGTTCTTC.

The CDR3 DNA reads as TGTGCCAGCAGAGCTACAGGGGGCGCTGAAGCTTTCTTT. Translated: CASRATGGAEAFF. The rearrangement uses TRBV25-1 and TRBJ1-1, with 9 bases matching TRBD1. V lost 6 bases to trimming and J lost 6 bases; unmatched junction nucleotides: 5. Germline values: CDR1 MGHDK, CDR2 SYGVNS. This CDR3 is 13 amino acids long.

V gene TRBV5-1 combines with J gene TRBJ1-3; D possibly corresponds to TRBD1 (5 bases). The CDR3 runs 16 residues. Germline CDR1 is SGHRS and CDR2 is YFSETQ. V was shortened by 4 bases and J by 1 base, with 15 bases between the two germline ends. CDR3: CASSGDQGWSGNTIYF. As DNA, the CDR3 is TGCGCCAGCAGCGGGGACCAGGGATGGTCTGGAAACACCATATATTTT.

V usage is TRBV3-1 (or the pseudogene TRBV3-2) and J usage is TRBJ2-7, with D possibly being TRBD1 (5 bases). Germline CDR1 reads LGHDT; CDR2 reads YNNKEL (reference sequence). V lost 0 bases and J 0 bases, leaving 12 bases between the germline ends. This CDR3 spans 16 amino acids. The CDR3 region has the DNA TGTGCCAGCAGCCAAGAAGGTGGGGCTAGCTCCTACGAGCAGTACTTC. Translating gives CASSQEGGASSYEQYF.

This clone is classed as medium-sized. J is TRBJ2-2 and V is TRBV5-1; 10 nucleotides align to TRBD2. With V trimmed by 4 bases and J by 9 bases, 15 bases remained unmatched. The CDR3 covers 17 residues. Germline values: CDR1 SGHRS, CDR2 YFSETQ. This CDR3 is CASSPRLAGAEPRELFF. CDR3 coding DNA: TGCGCCAGCAGCCCGCGGCTAGCGGGAGCTGAACCGAGGGAGCTGTTTTTT.

This clone was seen only once. The chain recombines TRBV2 with TRBJ2-7; D is uncertain. V dropped 6 bases and J dropped 11 bases, with 17 bases sitting between them. The CDR3 consists of 12 residues. Germline values: CDR1 SNHLY, CDR2 FYNNEI. CDR3: CASSARAGEEYF. CDR3 nucleotides: TGTGCCAGCAGCGCAAGGGCCGGTGAGGAGTACTTC.

This chain connects TRBV6-5 to TRBJ1-2, with D unresolved. Germline-derived CDR1 and CDR2 are MNHEY and SVGAGI. CDR3 length equals 16 residues. V was shortened by 2 bases and J by 0 bases, with 13 bases between the two germline ends. The CDR3 sequence: CASSYNIWPANYGYTF. In nucleotides, the CDR3 is TGTGCCAGCAGTTACAATATATGGCCAGCTAACTATGGCTACACCTTC.

This clone appeared once. The chain recombines TRBV6-5 with TRBJ2-3, with D perhaps matching TRBD1 or TRBD2 (5 bases each). V was clipped by 0 bases and J by 0 bases, with 10 bases between them. Germline CDR1 MNHEY, CDR2 SVGAGI. The CDR3 extends over 16 amino acids. The CDR3 loop reads CASSYSGATSTDTQYF. In DNA form, the CDR3 reads TGTGCCAGCAGTTACTCCGGGGCTACGAGCACAGATACGCAGTATTTT.

This clone was found a few times. The chain combines TRBV15 with TRBJ1-1, with 7 bases matching TRBD1. With V trimmed by 0 bases and J by 8 bases, 6 bases remained unmatched. CDR1 and CDR2 (germline): LNHNV, YYDKDF (reference sequence). The CDR3 is made up of 14 amino acids. The CDR3 DNA is TGTGCCACCAGCAGAGATAGGGGGACAGAAGAAGCTTTCTTT. Translating it yields CATSRDRGTEEAFF.

The J gene is TRBJ2-7, the V gene TRBV18; 9 nucleotides agree with TRBD2. The CDR3 has 15 residues. J lost 4 bases, V lost 2 bases, and 6 bases had no gene match. From germline, CDR1 is KGHSH and CDR2 LQKENI. CDR3 DNA: TGTGCCAGCTCACCAATTAGCGGGGGAGGTTACGAGCAGTACTTC. Translating it yields CASSPISGGGYEQYF.

The chain carries TRBV18 and TRBJ1-3, with a weak D call TRBD1 (6 bases). The V end was cut by 2 bases, the J end by 4 bases, with 15 bases between. This CDR3 is built from 16 residues. The germline gives CDR1 KGHSH, CDR2 LQKENI. The DNA for the CDR3 is TGTGCCAGCTCACCAAGTACAGGGTCAACGGGAAACACCATATATTTT. Its protein is CASSPSTGSTGNTIYF. Full variable domain (remainder filled in from reference TRBV18 and TRBJ1-3): NAGVMQNPRHLVRRRGQEARLRCSPMKGHSHVYWYRQLPEEGLKFMVYLQKENIIDESGMPKERFSAEFPKEGPSILRIQQVVRGDSAAYFCASSPSTGSTGNTIYFGEGSWLTVV.

The chain links TRBV5-1 to TRBJ1-5; no reliable D call. The CDR3 runs to 14 residues. V shed 0 bases and J shed 6 bases, with 10 bases lying between them. The germline CDR1 and CDR2 sequences are SGHRS and YFSETQ. CDR3 amino acids: CASSLVPRSQPQHF. The CDR3 DNA sequence: TGCGCCAGCAGCTTGGTTCCAAGAAGTCAGCCCCAGCATTTT.

V is TRBV6-5 and J is TRBJ1-1; D unclear. CDR3 length: 11 amino acids. Trimming shortened V by 7 bases and J by 11 bases, and 14 bases separated the two germline ends. From germline, CDR1 is MNHEY and CDR2 SVGAGI. CDR3 in DNA: TGTGCCAGCAATGGGAGGAAGTGGGCTTTCTTT. Protein product: CASNGRKWAFF.

This clone was picked up one time. The chain combines TRBV21-1 with TRBJ2-1; the table's D gene call, TRBD2, was not cross checked with the DNA. TRBV21-1 is a listed pseudogene. The CDR3 covers 15 residues. CDR3 loop: CASSPDGGKYNEQFF. The CDR3 coding sequence is TGTGCCAGCAGCCCCGACGGCGGGAAATACAATGAGCAGTTCTTC.

This clone was seen only a few times. The gene calls are TRBV6-5 and TRBJ2-7; the D gene is possibly TRBD1 (5 bases). Trimming removed 8 bases from V and 6 bases from J, with 14 bases in between. Germline V gives CDR1 MNHEY, CDR2 SVGAGI. This CDR3 has 12 amino acids. The CDR3 coding sequence is TGTGCCAGCGGCTGGGGCCCCACCGAGCAGTACTTC. Encoded protein: CASGWGPTEQYF.

The chain recombines TRBV5-1 with TRBJ2-1, with TRBD2 as a possible D gene (5 bases). V dropped 9 bases and J dropped 3 bases, with 16 bases sitting between them. Germline assignment: CDR1 SGHRS and CDR2 YFSETQ. CDR3 length: 14 residues. CDR3 sequence (DNA): TGCGCCATACACCTAGCCAGGAACTACAATGAGCAGTTCTTC. Its translation: CAIHLARNYNEQFF.

The chain has TRBV3-1 (or the pseudogene TRBV3-2) and TRBJ2-5; 9 nucleotides agree with TRBD1. V trimming: 3 bases; J trimming: 1 base; junction bases outside the gene matches: 9. This CDR3 comprises 17 residues. The germline V gene has CDR1 LGHDT and CDR2 YNNKEL (reference sequence). CDR3 region: CASSHTRDRVSQETQYF. The CDR3 DNA reads TGTGCCAGCAGCCATACCCGGGACAGGGTTAGCCAAGAGACCCAGTACTTC.

The chain is built from TRBV6-5 and TRBJ1-3; D uncertain. V lost 10 bases, J lost 3 bases, and 16 bases lay in between. CDR1 is MNHEY and CDR2 is SVGAGI in the germline V gene. The CDR3 is 14 residues long. The CDR3 spells CATSTAQVGNTIYF. DNA for the CDR3: TGTGCCACCTCAACGGCGCAGGTTGGAAACACCATATATTTT.

This chain uses TRBV5-4 with TRBJ2-7; D remains unclear. Germline assignment: CDR1 SGHNT and CDR2 YYREEE (reference sequence). The CDR3 spans 13 residues. V lost 0 bases and J 2 bases, leaving 6 bases between the germline ends. The CDR3 nucleotides read TGTGCCAGCAGCTTGGAGCTTACCTACGAGCAGTACTTC. As protein: CASSLELTYEQYF.

This chain joins TRBV11-2 and TRBJ2-5; weak D call: TRBD2 (7 bases). From germline, CDR1 is SGHAT and CDR2 FQNNGV. Deletions cut 5 bases from V and 6 bases from J, with 10 bases between. This CDR3 has 12 residues. CDR3 in amino acids: CASSPRGQTQYF. In nucleotides, the CDR3 is TGTGCCAGCAGCCCGCGGGGGCAGACCCAGTACTTC.

The V call is TRBV3-1 (or the pseudogene TRBV3-2), the J call TRBJ1-6; D ambiguous. Trimming removed 3 bases from V and 7 bases from J, with 7 bases in between. This CDR3 is built from 13 residues. Germline V gene sequence: CDR1 LGHDT, CDR2 YNNKEL (reference sequence). CDR3 loop: CASSHLGNSPLHF. CDR3 DNA: TGTGCCAGCAGCCACCTGGGGAATTCACCCCTCCACTTT.